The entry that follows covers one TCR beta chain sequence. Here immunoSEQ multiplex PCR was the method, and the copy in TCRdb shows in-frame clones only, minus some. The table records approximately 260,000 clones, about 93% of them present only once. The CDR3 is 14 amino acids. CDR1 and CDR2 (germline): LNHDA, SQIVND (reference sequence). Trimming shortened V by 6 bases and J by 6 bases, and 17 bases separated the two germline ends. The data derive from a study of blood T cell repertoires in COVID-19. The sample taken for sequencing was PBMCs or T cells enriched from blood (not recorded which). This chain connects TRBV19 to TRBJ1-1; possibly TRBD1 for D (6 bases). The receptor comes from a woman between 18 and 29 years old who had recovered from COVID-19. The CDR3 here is CASSGRGREAEAFF. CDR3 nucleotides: TGTGCCAGTAGCGGGCGGGGGCGCGAAGCTGAAGCTTTCTTT.